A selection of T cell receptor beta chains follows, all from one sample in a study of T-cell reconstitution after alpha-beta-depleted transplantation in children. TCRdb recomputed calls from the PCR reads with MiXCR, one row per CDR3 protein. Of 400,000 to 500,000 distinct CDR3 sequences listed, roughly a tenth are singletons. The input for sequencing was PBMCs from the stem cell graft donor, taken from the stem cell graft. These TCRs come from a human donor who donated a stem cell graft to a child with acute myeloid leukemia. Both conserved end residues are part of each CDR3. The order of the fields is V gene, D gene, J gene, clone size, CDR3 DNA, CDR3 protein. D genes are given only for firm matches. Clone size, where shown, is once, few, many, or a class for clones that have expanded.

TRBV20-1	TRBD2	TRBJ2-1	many	TGCAGTGCTAGAGTAGCGGGAGGGAGCTCCTACAATGAGCAGTTCTTC	CSARVAGGSSYNEQFF
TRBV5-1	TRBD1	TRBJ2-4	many	TGCGCCAGCAGCCCAGGGACAGGGCTAGCCAAAAACATTCAGTACTTC	CASSPGTGLAKNIQYF
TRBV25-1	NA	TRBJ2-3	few	TGTGCCAGCAGCCTCCCGGCCGGGGGACAAGACACAGATACGCAGTATTTT	CASSLPAGGQDTDTQYF
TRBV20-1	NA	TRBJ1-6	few	TGCAGTGCTAGAGCAAGCAGCTCCTATAATTCACCCCTCCACTTT	CSARASSSYNSPLHF
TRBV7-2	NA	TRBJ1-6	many	TGTGCCAGCAGCATTCGTGGCAATTCACCCCTCCACTTT	CASSIRGNSPLHF
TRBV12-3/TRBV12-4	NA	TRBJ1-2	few	TGTGCCAGCAGTTTCGACAGCATCTATGGCTACACCTTC	CASSFDSIYGYTF
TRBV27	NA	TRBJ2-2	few	TGTGCCAGCAGTTTATTGAGGGGCCCGAACACCGGGGAGCTGTTTTTT	CASSLLRGPNTGELFF
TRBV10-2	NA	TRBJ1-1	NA	TGCGCCAGCAGAAAGGGCCACCAAGCTTTCTTT	CASRKGHQAFF
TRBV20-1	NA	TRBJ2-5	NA	TGCAGTGCCCCCCGCCCGGAGGCTGGAGGGGAGACCCAGTACTTC	CSAPRPEAGGETQYF
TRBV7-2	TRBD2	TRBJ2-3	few	TGTGCCAGCAGCCCAGATCTAGCGGGGGGCCTCTCGCAGTATTTT	CASSPDLAGGLSQYF
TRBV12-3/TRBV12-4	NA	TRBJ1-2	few	TGTGCCAGCAGTTTAAAAGGCGGTGGCTACACCTTC	CASSLKGGGYTF
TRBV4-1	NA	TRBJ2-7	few	TGCGCCAGCAGCCAAGGGATGGGGCAGGGCGAGCAGTACTTC	CASSQGMGQGEQYF
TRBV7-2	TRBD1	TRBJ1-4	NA	TGTGCCATCAGGGGGGACTATAATGAAAAACTGTTTTTT	CAIRGDYNEKLFF
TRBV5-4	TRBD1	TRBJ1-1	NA	TGTGCCAGCAGCAACGGCCAAACAGGGGGCACTGAAGCTTTCTTT	CASSNGQTGGTEAFF
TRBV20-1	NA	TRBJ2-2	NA	TGCAGTGGGGTGACCGGATCCGGTCTCGAAGGTTGGAAGGGGGAGCTGTTTTTT	CSGVTGSGLEGWKGELFF
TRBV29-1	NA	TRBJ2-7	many	TGCAGCGTTCTCCTAGGTGGACAGCCCTACGAGCAGTACTTC	CSVLLGGQPYEQYF
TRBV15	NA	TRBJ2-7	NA	TGTGCCACCAGCGCCGGGGCGGAATACGAGCAGTACTTC	CATSAGAEYEQYF
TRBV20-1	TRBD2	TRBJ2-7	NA	TGCAGTGCTAGAGTTGGAGCGGGGGGGATTTACGAGCAGTACTTC	CSARVGAGGIYEQYF
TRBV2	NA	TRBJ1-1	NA	TGTGCCAGCAGCAAGTTTAAGGGATTAAGAACTGAAGCTTTCTTT	CASSKFKGLRTEAFF
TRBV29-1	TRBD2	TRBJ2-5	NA	TGCAGCGTGATTGGGACTAGCGGGGGGATAGAGACCCAGTACTTC	CSVIGTSGGIETQYF
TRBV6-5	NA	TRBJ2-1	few	TGTGCCAGCAGTTACTCGGACTACAATGAGCAGTTCTTC	CASSYSDYNEQFF
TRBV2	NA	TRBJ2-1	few	TGTGCCAGCAGTGAGTCGACCTACAATGAGCAGTTCTTC	CASSESTYNEQFF
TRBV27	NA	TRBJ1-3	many	TGTGCCAGCAGTACAGGGTCGGGAAACACCATATATTTT	CASSTGSGNTIYF
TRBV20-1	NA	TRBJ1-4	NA	TGCAGTGCTAGAGATAAGCGGGAAACTAATGAAAAACTGTTTTTT	CSARDKRETNEKLFF
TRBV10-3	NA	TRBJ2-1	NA	TGTGCCATCAGGAGACGGGACAATGAGCAGTTCTTC	CAIRRRDNEQFF
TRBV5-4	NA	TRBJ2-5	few	TGTGCCAGCAGTGTCGGCAAAGAGACCCAGTACTTC	CASSVGKETQYF
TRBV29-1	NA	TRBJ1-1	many	TGCAGCGTTGGGGGGACTCCGGGCACTGAAGCTTTCTTT	CSVGGTPGTEAFF
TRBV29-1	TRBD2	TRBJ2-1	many	TGCAGCGTCGGCCCTCCGGGACTAGCGGACAATGAGCAGTTCTTC	CSVGPPGLADNEQFF
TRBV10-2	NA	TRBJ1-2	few	TGCGCCAGCAGGGACCAAAATAACTATGGCTACACCTTC	CASRDQNNYGYTF
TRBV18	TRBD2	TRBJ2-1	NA	TGTGCCAGCTCACCCCGGACAGGGACTAGCGGCGGGGGGGACAATGAGCAGTTCTTC	CASSPRTGTSGGGDNEQFF
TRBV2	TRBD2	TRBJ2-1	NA	TGTGCCAGCTGTCAACCCACTAGCGGGAGGAGCTCCTACAATGAGCAGTTCTTC	CASCQPTSGRSSYNEQFF
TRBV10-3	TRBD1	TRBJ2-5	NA	TGTGCCATCAGCACAGGGGATGAGGAGACCCAGTACTTC	CAISTGDEETQYF
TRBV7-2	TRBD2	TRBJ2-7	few	TGTGCCAGCAGCTTATATAGCGGGGGGGCCTACGAGCAGTACTTC	CASSLYSGGAYEQYF
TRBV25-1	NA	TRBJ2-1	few	TGTGCCAGCAGTGAAGGCGGTGGCCCCAATCCGGGGAATGAGCAGTTCTTC	CASSEGGGPNPGNEQFF
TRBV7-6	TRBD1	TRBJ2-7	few	TGTGCCAGCAGCTTAGCAGGGGGCGCAGGCTACGAGCAGTACTTC	CASSLAGGAGYEQYF
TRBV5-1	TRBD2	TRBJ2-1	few	TGCGCCAGCAGCTTGGCCAGGATAGCGGGGATCGATGAGCAGTTCTTC	CASSLARIAGIDEQFF
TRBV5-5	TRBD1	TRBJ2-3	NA	TGTGCCAGCAGCATAAGGACAGGGGGCTTGACAGATACGCAGTATTTT	CASSIRTGGLTDTQYF
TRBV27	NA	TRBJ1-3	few	TGTGCCAGCAGTTTATTGGGGGGCTCTGGAAACACCATATATTTT	CASSLLGGSGNTIYF